The 7 T cell receptor beta chains below all came from one sample that was sequenced in a study of Ad26.COV2.S vaccination and SARS-CoV-2 variants. Clones were sequenced by immunoSEQ multiplex PCR, and TCRdb holds only the in-frame ones, with some missing. This sample has about 350,000 clones, with around 86% found just once. Treatment indicated: over 15 received Ad26.COV2.S at low or high dose, single or two shots; roughly five received placebo; per-sample allocation not given. Material that was analyzed had been drawn on day 63 after the first vaccine or placebo injection. The source was peripheral blood, collected in a trial of Ad26.COV2.S vaccine versus placebo. The source of these receptors is a person aged 18 to 65 who received the Ad26.COV2.S COVID-19 vaccine or a placebo.

The V call is TRBV7-3, the J call TRBJ2-1; TRBD1 agrees at 7 bases. Germline trimming cut 5 bases from V and 7 bases from J; bases unmatched to any gene: 8. The CDR3 sequence is 14 residues long. Germline V gene data show CDR1 as SGHTA and CDR2 as FQGTGA. The CDR3 DNA sequence: TGTGCCAGCAGCCCAGGGACAGCTGTGAATGAGCAGTTCTTC. It is translated as CASSPGTAVNEQFF.

This clone occurred a few times. The V call is TRBV11-2, the J call TRBJ1-1; tentatively, D is TRBD1 (5 bases). The CDR3 loop spans 14 amino acids. Trimming shortened V by 3 bases and J by 5 bases, and 13 bases separated the two germline ends. CDR1 and CDR2 from the germline V gene are SGHAT and FQNNGV. The CDR3 DNA follows: TGTGCCAGCAGCTTCAGGGCAGGGCGGACTGAAGCTTTCTTT. Its translation: CASSFRAGRTEAFF.

This chain uses TRBV7-3 with TRBJ2-5, with D perhaps matching TRBD2 (6 bases). The CDR3 extends over 13 amino acids. Looked up from germline, CDR1 is SGHTA and CDR2 is FQGTGA. The germline V and J ends were trimmed by 1 base and 3 bases, with 6 bases remaining between them. The CDR3 protein is CASSLRGEETQYF. The CDR3 DNA reads TGTGCCAGCAGCTTAAGGGGGGAAGAGACCCAGTACTTC.

The rearrangement links TRBV7-2 to TRBJ1-4; possibly TRBD1 for D (6 bases). This CDR3 region has 16 residues. The V end was cut by 5 bases, the J end by 0 bases, with 13 bases between. Germline loops: CDR1 SGHTA, CDR2 FQGNSA. For the CDR3, the DNA is TGTGCCAGCAGCCCAGACAGGCGAGCAACTAATGAAAAACTGTTTTTT. Protein: CASSPDRRATNEKLFF.

The chain joins TRBV24-1 to TRBJ1-5, with D hard to call. With 9 bases removed from V and 3 bases from J, the gap between germline ends came to 11 bases. CDR1 is KGHDR, CDR2 SFDVKD, per germline. The CDR3 sequence is 13 residues long. The CDR3 loop reads CATCPGFNQPQHF. The CDR3 DNA follows: TGTGCCACCTGCCCGGGGTTCAATCAGCCCCAGCATTTT.

To note about this clone: Other DNA sequences in the sample encode the same CDR3. As DNA, the CDR3 is TGTGCCAGCAGTCACACTGAAGCTTTCTTT. It is translated as CASSHTEAFF. This chain joins TRBV12-3 or TRBV12-4 and TRBJ1-1, with D unresolved. With 5 bases removed from V and 3 bases from J, the gap between germline ends came to 1 base. The CDR3 is 10 amino acids.

The rearrangement uses TRBV19 and TRBJ1-1; 7 nucleotides agree with TRBD1. Germline values: CDR1 LNHDA, CDR2 SQIVND (reference sequence). CDR3 length: 11 residues. Unmatched junction bases numbered 2, after V lost 4 bases and J lost 9 bases. In nucleotides, the CDR3 is TGTGCCAGTAGTACCAGGGGGAAAGCTTTCTTT. Translation: CASSTRGKAFF. Together with reference TRBV19 and TRBJ1-1, the CDR3 gives the full variable domain: DGGITQSPKYLFRKEGQNVTLSCEQNLNHDAMYWYRQDPGQGLRLIYYSQIVNDFQKGDIAEGYSVSREKKESFPLTVTSAQKNPTAFYLCASSTRGKAFFGQGTRLTVV.